These T cell receptor beta chains were read from a single sample in a study of blood T cell repertoires in COVID-19. The table came from immunoSEQ multiplex PCR; TCRdb's copy has only in-frame clones and leaves some out. The sample shows 250,000 to 300,000 clones, approximately 81% of them seen only once. Sequenced sample: peripheral blood. The receptors shown here come from a man aged 55 to 70 with acute or convalescent COVID-19. Each CDR3 is given without its conserved first and last residue.

len,v_gene,j_gene,CDR3aa
13,TRBV9,TRBJ1-5,ASSVSGGGNQPQH
13,TRBV4-3,TRBJ2-3,ASSQDLGVTDTQY
15,TRBV7-6,TRBJ2-2,ASSEGQGAEDTGELF
13,TRBV6-1,TRBJ2-1,ASSEILAGGNEQF
12,TRBV30,TRBJ1-5,AWSTGTGNQPQH
13,TRBV5-1,TRBJ1-3,ASSLVGGSGNTIY
16,TRBV10-3,TRBJ2-1,AISDGPIAGGSYNEQF
13,TRBV27,TRBJ1-5,ASSFSANSNQPQH
12,TRBV3-1/TRBV3-2,TRBJ2-3,ASRRTSGTDTQY
17,TRBV19,TRBJ2-1,ASSTSSGGATLSYNEQF
13,TRBV5-1,TRBJ2-7,ASSPGEGRPYEQY
13,TRBV10-3,TRBJ2-1,AISGGTSGSHEQF
11,TRBV3-1/TRBV3-2,TRBJ2-7,ASSSQGLYEQY
11,TRBV7-3,TRBJ2-1,ASSRDRHNEQF
17,TRBV28,TRBJ2-3,ASSFSPSGRTRGTDTQY
12,TRBV10-2,TRBJ1-5,ASSEWLRDQPQH
14,TRBV11-2,TRBJ2-7,ASSYGRTGPHYEQY
12,TRBV5-6,TRBJ2-5,ASSLAAGTETQY
13,TRBV7-2,TRBJ2-1,ASSLTQYSYNEQF
12,TRBV5-1,TRBJ1-1,ASSSSVLNTEAF
10,TRBV28,TRBJ2-5,ASSLIGETQY
13,TRBV4-3,TRBJ1-2,ASSPSRDANYGYT
13,TRBV5-1,TRBJ1-1,ASSLEDRRNTEAF
13,TRBV7-2,TRBJ2-3,ASSPGDRVPDTQY
13,TRBV9,TRBJ2-7,ASSWGQGGSNEQY
12,TRBV6-4,TRBJ2-2,ASSPGWNTGELF
12,TRBV18,TRBJ2-7,ASSPRTGEYEQY
11,TRBV6-6,TRBJ2-5,ASSLGGPETQY
12,TRBV27,TRBJ1-1,ASSTRGMNTEAF